This T cell receptor beta chain emerged from a study of T cell responses to AZD1222 COVID-19 vaccine. Sequencing used immunoSEQ multiplex PCR; TCRdb keeps in-frame clones, though not all of them. The sample records fewer than 120,000 clones, approximately 90% being singletons. This CDR3 is 15 amino acids long. This specimen consisted of peripheral blood, obtained 28 days after the second AZD1222 dose. The genes are TRBV21-1 and TRBJ2-1; the table gives TRBD2 as D, unverified against the DNA. TRBV21-1 is assigned pseudogene status. The TCR was taken from an adult who received the AZD1222 COVID-19 vaccine. CDR3 region: CASSKGTILYNEQFF. DNA for the CDR3: TGTGCCAGCAGCAAAGGGACTATCCTCTACAATGAGCAGTTCTTC.